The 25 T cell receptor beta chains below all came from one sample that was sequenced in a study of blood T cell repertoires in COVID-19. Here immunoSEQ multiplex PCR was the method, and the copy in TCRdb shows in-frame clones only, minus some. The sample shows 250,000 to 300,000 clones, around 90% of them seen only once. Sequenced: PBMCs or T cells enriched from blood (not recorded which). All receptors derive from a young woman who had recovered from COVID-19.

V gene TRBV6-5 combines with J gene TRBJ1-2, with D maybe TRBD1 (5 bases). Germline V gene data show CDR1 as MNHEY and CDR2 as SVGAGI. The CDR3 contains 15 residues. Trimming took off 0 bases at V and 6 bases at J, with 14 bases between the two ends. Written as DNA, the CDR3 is TGTGCCAGCAGTTACTCGGCTGGGGCGTTGAATGGCTACACCTTC. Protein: CASSYSAGALNGYTF.

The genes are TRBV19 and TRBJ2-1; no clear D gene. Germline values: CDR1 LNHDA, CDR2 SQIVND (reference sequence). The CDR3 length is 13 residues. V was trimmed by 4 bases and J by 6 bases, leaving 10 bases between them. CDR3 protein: CASSRLYANEQFF. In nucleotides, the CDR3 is TGTGCCAGTAGTAGACTGTACGCCAATGAGCAGTTCTTC. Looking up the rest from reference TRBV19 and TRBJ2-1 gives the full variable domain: DGGITQSPKYLFRKEGQNVTLSCEQNLNHDAMYWYRQDPGQGLRLIYYSQIVNDFQKGDIAEGYSVSREKKESFPLTVTSAQKNPTAFYLCASSRLYANEQFFGPGTRLTVL.

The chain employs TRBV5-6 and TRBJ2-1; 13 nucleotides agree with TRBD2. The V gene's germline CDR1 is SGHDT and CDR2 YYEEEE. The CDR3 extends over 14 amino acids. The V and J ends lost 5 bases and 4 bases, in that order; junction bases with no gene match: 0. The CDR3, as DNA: TGTGCCAGCAGGGGACTAGCGGGGTACAATGAGCAGTTCTTC. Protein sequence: CASRGLAGYNEQFF.

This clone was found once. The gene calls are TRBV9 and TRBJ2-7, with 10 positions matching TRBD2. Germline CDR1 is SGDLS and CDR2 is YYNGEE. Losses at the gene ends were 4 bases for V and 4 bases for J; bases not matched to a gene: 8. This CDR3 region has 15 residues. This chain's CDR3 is CASSPVGTSAYEQYF. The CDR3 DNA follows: TGTGCCAGCAGCCCAGTGGGGACTAGCGCTTACGAGCAGTACTTC.

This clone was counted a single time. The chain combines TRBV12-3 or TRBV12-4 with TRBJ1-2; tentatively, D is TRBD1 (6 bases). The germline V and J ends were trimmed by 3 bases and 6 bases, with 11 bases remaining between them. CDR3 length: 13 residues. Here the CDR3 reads CASSLKGVHGYTF. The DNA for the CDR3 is TGTGCCAGCAGTTTGAAGGGGGTCCATGGCTACACCTTC.

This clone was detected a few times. The CDR3, as DNA: TGTGCCAGTAGGACAGAACTTAATCAGCCCCAGCATTTT. Translating it yields CASRTELNQPQHF. V is TRBV19 and J is TRBJ1-5, with D perhaps TRBD1 (5 bases). V was pared by 6 bases and J by 4 bases, with 10 bases between. This CDR3 has 13 residues. Germline V gene lookup returns CDR1 LNHDA and CDR2 SQIVND (reference sequence).

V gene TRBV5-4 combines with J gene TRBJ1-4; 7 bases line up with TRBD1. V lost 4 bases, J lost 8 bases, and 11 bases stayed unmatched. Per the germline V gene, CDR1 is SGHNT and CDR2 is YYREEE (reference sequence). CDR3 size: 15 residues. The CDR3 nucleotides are TGTGCCAGCAGCCGCTTTGACAGGGAAAGCGAAAAACTGTTTTTT. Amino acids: CASSRFDRESEKLFF. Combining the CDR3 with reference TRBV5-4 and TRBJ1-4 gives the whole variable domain ETGVTQSPTHLIKTRGQQVTLRCSSQSGHNTVSWYQQALGQGPQFIFQYYREEENGRGNFPPRFSGLQFPNYSSELNVNALELDDSALYLCASSRFDRESEKLFFGSGTQLSVL.

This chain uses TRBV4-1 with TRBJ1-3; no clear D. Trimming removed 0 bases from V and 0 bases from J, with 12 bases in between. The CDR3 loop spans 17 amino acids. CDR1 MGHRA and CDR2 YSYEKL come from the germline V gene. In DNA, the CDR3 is TGCGCCAGCAGCCAAGATGGCGGGTTTTCCTCTGGAAACACCATATATTTT. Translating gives CASSQDGGFSSGNTIYF.

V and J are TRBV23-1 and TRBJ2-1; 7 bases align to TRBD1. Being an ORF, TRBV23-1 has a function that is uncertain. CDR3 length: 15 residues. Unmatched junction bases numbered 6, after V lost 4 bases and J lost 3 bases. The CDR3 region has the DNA TGCGCCAGCAGTCGGGAGAGGGGGCTCTACAATGAGCAGTTCTTC. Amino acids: CASSRERGLYNEQFF.

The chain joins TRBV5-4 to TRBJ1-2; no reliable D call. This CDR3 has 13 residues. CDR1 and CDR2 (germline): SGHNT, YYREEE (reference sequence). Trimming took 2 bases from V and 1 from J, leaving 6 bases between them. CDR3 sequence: CASSFSNNYGYTF. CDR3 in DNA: TGTGCCAGCAGCTTTTCAAATAACTATGGCTACACCTTC.

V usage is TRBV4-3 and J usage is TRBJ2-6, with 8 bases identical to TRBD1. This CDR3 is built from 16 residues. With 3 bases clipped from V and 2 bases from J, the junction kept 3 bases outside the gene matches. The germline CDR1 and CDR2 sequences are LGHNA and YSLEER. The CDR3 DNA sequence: TGCGCCAGCAGCCAGAGACAGGGGACTGGGGCCAACGTCCTGACTTTC. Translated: CASSQRQGTGANVLTF.

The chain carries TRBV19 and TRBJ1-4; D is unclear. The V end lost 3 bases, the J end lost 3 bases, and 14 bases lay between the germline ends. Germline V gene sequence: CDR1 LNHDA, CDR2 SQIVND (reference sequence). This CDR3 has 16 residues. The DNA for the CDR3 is TGTGCCAGTAGTATTGGAGAGGCTGAGGCTAATGAAAAACTGTTTTTT. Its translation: CASSIGEAEANEKLFF.

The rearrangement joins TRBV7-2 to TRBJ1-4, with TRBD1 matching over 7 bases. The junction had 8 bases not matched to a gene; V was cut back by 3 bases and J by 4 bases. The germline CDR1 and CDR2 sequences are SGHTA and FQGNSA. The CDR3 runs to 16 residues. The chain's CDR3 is CASSFNPGGNNEKLFF. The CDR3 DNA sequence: TGTGCCAGCAGCTTTAACCCAGGGGGGAATAATGAAAAACTGTTTTTT.

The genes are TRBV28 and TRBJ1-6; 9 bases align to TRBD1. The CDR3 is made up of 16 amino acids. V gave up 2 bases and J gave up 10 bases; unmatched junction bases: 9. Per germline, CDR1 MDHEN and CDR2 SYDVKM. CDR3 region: CASSLPRQGGGSPLHF. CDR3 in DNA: TGTGCCAGCAGTTTACCCCGACAGGGGGGAGGATCACCCCTCCACTTT.

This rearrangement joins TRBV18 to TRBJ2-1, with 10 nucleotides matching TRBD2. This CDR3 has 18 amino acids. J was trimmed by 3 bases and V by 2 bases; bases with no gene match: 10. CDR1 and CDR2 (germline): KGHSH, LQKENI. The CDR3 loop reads CASSPEVAGGKYYNEQFF. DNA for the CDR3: TGTGCCAGCTCACCAGAAGTAGCGGGAGGAAAGTACTACAATGAGCAGTTCTTC. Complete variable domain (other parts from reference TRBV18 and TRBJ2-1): NAGVMQNPRHLVRRRGQEARLRCSPMKGHSHVYWYRQLPEEGLKFMVYLQKENIIDESGMPKERFSAEFPKEGPSILRIQQVVRGDSAAYFCASSPEVAGGKYYNEQFFGPGTRLTVL.

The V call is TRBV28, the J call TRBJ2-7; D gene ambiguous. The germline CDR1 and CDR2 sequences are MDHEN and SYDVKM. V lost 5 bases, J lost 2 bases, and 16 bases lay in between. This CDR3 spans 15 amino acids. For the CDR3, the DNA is TGTGCCAGCAGTGGCGAGGCGGAACCACCCTACGAGCAGTACTTC. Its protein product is CASSGEAEPPYEQYF.

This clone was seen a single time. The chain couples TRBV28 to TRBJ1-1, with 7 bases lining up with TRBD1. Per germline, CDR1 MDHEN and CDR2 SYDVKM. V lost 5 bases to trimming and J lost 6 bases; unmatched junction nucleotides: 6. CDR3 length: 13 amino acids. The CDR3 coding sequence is TGTGCCAGCAGTCCAAGGGGGCGAGCTGAAGCTTTCTTT. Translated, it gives CASSPRGRAEAFF.

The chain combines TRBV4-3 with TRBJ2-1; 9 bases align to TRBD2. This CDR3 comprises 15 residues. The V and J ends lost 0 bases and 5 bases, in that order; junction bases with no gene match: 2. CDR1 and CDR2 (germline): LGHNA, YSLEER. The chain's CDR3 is CASSQDASGDNEQFF. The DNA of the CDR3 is TGCGCCAGCAGCCAAGATGCTAGCGGGGACAATGAGCAGTTCTTC.

CDR3: CASSLNLFGTSDDEQYF. The CDR3 DNA is TGCGCCAGCAGCTTGAATCTTTTTGGGACTAGCGACGACGAGCAGTACTTC. The V call is TRBV5-1, the J call TRBJ2-7; 10 nucleotides agree with TRBD2. CDR1 SGHRS and CDR2 YFSETQ come from the germline V gene. The CDR3 extends over 17 amino acids. Trimming removed 1 base from V and 5 bases from J; junction bases left unmatched: 12.

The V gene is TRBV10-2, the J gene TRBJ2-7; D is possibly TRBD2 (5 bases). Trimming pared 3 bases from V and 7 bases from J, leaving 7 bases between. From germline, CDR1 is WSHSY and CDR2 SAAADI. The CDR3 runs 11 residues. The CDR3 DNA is TGCGCCAGCAGTGAATCGGGGGAGCAGTACTTC. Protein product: CASSESGEQYF.

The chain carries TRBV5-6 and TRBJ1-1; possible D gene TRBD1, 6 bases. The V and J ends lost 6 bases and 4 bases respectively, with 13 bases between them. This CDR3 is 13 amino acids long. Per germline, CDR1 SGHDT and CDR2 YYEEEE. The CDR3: CASTTSGVTEAFF. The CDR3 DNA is TGTGCCAGCACCACTTCAGGGGTCACTGAAGCTTTCTTT.

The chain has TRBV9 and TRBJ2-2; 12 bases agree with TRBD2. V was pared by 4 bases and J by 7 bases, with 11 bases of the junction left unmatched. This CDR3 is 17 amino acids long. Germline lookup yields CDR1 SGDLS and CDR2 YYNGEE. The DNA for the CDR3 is TGTGCCAGCAGCTACATCCCGGGACTAGCGGGCGGCGGGGAGCTGTTTTTT. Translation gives CASSYIPGLAGGGELFF.

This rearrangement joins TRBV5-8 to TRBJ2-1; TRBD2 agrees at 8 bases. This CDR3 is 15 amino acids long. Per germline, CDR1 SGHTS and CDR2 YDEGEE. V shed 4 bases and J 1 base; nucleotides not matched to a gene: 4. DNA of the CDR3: TGTGCCAGCAGCCTGGGACTAGGTTCCTACAATGAGCAGTTCTTC. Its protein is CASSLGLGSYNEQFF.

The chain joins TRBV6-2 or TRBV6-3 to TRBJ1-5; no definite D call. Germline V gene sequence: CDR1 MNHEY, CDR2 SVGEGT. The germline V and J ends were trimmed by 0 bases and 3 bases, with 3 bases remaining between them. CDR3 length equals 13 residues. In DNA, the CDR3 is TGTGCCAGCAGTTACTCTAACAATCAGCCCCAGCATTTT. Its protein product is CASSYSNNQPQHF.

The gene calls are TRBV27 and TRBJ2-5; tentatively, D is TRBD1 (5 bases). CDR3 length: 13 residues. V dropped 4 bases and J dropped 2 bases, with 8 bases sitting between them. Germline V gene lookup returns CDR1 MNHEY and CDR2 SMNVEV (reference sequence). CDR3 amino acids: CASSYRQQETQYF. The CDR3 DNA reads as TGTGCCAGCAGTTATAGACAGCAAGAGACCCAGTACTTC.